This T cell receptor beta chain stems from a study of breast tumors, draining lymph nodes, adjacent tissues. Concerning this clonotype: The antigen is undetermined.

Axillary draining lymph nodes of breast cancer patients supplied the node samples. Whole-study findings and limits: Compared with lymph nodes, tumors were less diverse; compared with nontumor tissue, more. Luminal-like breast cancer showed significantly greater tumor-nontumor repertoire similarity than basal-like breast cancer did.

TCRdb re-called the multiplex PCR reads with MiXCR, one entry per CDR3 protein. The sample contains 100,000 or so distinct CDR3 sequences, 21% of which appear only once. Sequencing was done on a sample of axillary lymph node tissue. The receptor comes from a female donor with breast cancer. Some clones in this sample may be carry-over from other donors' samples.

The DNA for the CDR3 is TGTGCCAGCAGCTCCCAGCGGGAGGACTTAAGGGGTGAGCAGTTCTTC. Protein sequence: CASSSQREDLRGEQFF. The J gene is TRBJ2-1, the V gene TRBV7-6, with 9 bases matching TRBD2. The CDR3 is 16 amino acids. In germline, CDR1 is SGHVS, CDR2 FNYEAQ. The V gene end was trimmed by 4 bases and the J gene end by 9 bases; junction bases not matched to a gene: 13. The full variable domain, with the rest looked up from reference TRBV7-6 and TRBJ2-1, is GAGVSQSPRYKVTKRGQDVALRCDPISGHVSLYWYRQALGQGPEFLTYFNYEAQQDKSGLPNDRFSAERPEGSISTLTIQRTEQRDSAMYRCASSSQREDLRGEQFFGPGTRLTVL.